This TCR beta chain was sequenced for a study of shared clonotypes between healthy human individuals. Data came from immunoSEQ multiplex PCR; TCRdb stores just in-frame clones and leaves some out. The sample carries tens of thousands of clones, under 65% recorded once. V was shortened by 5 bases and J by 4 bases, with 6 bases between the two germline ends. Germline V lookup: CDR1 MRHNA, CDR2 SNTAGT. The CDR3 runs to 12 residues. The chain couples TRBV6-4 to TRBJ2-1; D gene ambiguous. The source is a man aged 25-40 years in good health. Source material: memory CD8+ T cells sorted from blood. Documented subset: CD45RO+ cells pooled with CCR7-negative TemRA cells. The CDR3 sequence: CASSLEYNEQFF. The CDR3, as DNA: TGTGCCAGCAGTCTAGAGTACAATGAGCAGTTCTTC.